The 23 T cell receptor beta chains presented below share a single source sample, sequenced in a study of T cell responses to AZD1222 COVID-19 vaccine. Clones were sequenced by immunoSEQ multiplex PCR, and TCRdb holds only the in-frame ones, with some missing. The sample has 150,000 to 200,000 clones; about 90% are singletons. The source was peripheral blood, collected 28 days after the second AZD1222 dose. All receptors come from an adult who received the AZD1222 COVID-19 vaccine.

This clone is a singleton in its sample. In nucleotides, the CDR3 is TGTGCCAGCTCACCCCGGTTGGGCACTGAAGCTTTCTTT. It specifies CASSPRLGTEAFF. The rearrangement links TRBV18 to TRBJ1-1; D is unclear. The germline V gene has CDR1 KGHSH and CDR2 LQKENI. The CDR3 loop spans 13 amino acids. The ends were cut back, 3 bases at V and 4 bases at J, with 9 bases in the middle.

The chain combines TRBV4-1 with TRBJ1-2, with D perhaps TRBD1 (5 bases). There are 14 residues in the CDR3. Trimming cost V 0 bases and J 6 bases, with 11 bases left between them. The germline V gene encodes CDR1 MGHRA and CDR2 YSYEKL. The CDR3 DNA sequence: TGCGCCAGCAGCCAAGATCAGGGTGCCCATGGCTACACCTTC. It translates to CASSQDQGAHGYTF.

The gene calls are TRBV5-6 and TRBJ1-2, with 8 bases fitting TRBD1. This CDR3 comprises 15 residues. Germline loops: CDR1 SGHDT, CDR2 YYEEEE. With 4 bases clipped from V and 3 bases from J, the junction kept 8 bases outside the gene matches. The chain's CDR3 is CASSNWDRSDYGYTF. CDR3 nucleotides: TGTGCCAGCAGCAACTGGGACAGGTCGGACTATGGCTACACCTTC.

CDR3 loop: CAWSNRNTEAFF. The DNA of the CDR3 is TGTGCCTGGAGTAACAGGAACACTGAAGCTTTCTTT. The rearrangement links TRBV30 to TRBJ1-1, with D uncertain. V was clipped by 2 bases and J by 1 base, with 5 bases between them. Germline V gene data show CDR1 as GTSNPN and CDR2 as SVGIG (reference sequence). The length of the CDR3 is 12 residues.

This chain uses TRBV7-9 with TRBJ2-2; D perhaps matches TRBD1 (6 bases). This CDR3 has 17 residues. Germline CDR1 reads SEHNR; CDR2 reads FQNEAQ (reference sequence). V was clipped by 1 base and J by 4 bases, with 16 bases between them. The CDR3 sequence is CASSLGGDRPRTGELFF. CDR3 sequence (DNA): TGTGCCAGCAGCTTAGGCGGAGACAGGCCGCGCACCGGGGAGCTGTTTTTT.

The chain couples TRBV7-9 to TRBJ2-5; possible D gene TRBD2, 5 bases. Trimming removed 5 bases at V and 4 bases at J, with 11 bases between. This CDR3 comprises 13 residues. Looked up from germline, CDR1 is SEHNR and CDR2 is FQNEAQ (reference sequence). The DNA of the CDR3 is TGTGCCAGCAGCCCCCCCCTAGCAGAGACCCAGTACTTC. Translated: CASSPPLAETQYF.

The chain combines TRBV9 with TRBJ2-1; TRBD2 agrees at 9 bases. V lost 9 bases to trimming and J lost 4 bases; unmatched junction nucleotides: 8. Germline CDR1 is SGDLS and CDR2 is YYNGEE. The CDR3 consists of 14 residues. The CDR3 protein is CATILAGRYNEQFF. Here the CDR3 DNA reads TGTGCCACCATTCTAGCGGGGCGTTACAATGAGCAGTTCTTC.

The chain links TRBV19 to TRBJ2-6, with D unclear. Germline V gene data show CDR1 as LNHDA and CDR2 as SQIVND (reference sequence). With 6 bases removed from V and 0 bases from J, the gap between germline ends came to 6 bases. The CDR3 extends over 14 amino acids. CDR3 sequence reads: CASRTVSGANVLTF. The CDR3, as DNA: TGTGCCAGTAGAACAGTCTCTGGGGCCAACGTCCTGACTTTC.

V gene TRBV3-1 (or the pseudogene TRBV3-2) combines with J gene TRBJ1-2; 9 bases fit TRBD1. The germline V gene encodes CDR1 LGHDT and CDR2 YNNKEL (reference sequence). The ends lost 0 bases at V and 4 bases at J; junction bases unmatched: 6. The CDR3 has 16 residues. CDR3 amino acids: CASSQDSGQGPYGYTF. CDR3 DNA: TGTGCCAGCAGCCAAGACTCGGGACAGGGCCCCTATGGCTACACCTTC.

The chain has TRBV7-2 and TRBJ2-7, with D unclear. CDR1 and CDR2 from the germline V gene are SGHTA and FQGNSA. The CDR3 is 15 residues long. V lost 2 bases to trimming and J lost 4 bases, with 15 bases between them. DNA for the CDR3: TGTGCCAGCAGCTTACGGTCAGAGATCCCGTACGAGCAGTACTTC. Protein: CASSLRSEIPYEQYF.

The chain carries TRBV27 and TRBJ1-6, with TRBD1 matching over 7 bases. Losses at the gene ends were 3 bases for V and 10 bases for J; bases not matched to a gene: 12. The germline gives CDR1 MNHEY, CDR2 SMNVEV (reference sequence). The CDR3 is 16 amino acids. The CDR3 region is CASSFGHTGVGSPLHF. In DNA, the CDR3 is TGTGCCAGCAGTTTTGGGCACACAGGGGTTGGATCACCCCTCCACTTT.

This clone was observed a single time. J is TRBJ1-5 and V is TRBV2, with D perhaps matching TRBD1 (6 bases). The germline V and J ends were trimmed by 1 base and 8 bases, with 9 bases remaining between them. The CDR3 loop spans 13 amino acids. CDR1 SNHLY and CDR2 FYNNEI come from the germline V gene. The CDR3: CASSEEGGKPQHF. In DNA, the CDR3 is TGTGCCAGCAGTGAAGAAGGGGGGAAGCCCCAGCATTTT.

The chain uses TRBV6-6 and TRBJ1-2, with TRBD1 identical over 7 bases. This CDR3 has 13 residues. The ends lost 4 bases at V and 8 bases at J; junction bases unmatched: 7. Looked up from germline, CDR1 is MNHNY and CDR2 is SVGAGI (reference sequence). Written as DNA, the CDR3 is TGTGCCAGCAGTTCAGACAGGGTTGGCGGCTACACCTTC. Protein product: CASSSDRVGGYTF.

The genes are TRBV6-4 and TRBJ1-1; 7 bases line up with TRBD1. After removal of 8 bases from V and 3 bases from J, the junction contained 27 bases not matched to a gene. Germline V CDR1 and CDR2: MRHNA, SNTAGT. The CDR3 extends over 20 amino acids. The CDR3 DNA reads TGTGCCAGCGGACCGCCTCATTACAGGGGTAACCCCGTGGGGGACACTGAAGCTTTCTTT. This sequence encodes CASGPPHYRGNPVGDTEAFF.

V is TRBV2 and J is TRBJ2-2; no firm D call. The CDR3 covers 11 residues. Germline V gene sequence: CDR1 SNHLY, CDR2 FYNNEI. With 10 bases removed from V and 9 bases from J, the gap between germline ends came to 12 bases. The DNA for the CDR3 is TGTGCCACCCGACAAAGCCGGGAGCTGTTTTTT. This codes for CATRQSRELFF.

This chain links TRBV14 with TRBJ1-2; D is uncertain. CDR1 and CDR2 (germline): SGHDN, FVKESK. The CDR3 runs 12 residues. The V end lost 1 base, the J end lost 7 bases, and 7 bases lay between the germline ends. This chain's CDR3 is CASSQVNGGYTF. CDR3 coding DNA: TGTGCCAGCAGCCAAGTAAACGGTGGCTACACCTTC.

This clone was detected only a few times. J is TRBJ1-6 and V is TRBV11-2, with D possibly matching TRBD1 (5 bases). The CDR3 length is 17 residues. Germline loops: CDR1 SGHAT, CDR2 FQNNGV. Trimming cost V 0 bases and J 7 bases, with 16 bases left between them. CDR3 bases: TGTGCCAGCAGCTTAGATAATCGGGGGGTACGGAATTCACCCCTCCACTTT. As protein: CASSLDNRGVRNSPLHF.

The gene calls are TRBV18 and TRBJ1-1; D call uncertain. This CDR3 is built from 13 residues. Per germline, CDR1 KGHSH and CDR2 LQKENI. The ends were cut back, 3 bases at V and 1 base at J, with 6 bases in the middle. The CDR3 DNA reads TGTGCCAGCTCACCCTACAGGAACACTGAAGCTTTCTTT. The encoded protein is CASSPYRNTEAFF.

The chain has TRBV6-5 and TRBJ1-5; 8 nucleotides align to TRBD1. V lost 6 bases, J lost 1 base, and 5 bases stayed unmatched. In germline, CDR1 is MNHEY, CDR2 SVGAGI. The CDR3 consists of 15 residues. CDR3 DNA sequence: TGTGCCAGCAGGATCGGACAGGGAAGCAATCAGCCCCAGCATTTT. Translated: CASRIGQGSNQPQHF.

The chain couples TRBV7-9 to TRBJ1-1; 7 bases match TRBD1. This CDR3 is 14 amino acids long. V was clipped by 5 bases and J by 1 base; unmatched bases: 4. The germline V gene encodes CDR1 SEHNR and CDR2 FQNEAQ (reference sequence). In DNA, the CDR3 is TGTGCCAGCAGCACCAGGACAGGGAACACTGAAGCTTTCTTT. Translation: CASSTRTGNTEAFF.

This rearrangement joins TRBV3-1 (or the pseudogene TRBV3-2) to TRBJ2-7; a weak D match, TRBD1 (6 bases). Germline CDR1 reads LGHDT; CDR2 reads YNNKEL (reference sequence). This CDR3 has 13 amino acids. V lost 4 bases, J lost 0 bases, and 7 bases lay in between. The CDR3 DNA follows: TGTGCCAGCAGCCGGACAGTCTCCTACGAGCAGTACTTC. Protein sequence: CASSRTVSYEQYF.

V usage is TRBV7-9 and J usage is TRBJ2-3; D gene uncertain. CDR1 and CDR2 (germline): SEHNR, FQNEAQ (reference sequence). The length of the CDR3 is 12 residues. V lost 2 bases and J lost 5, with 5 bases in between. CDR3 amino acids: CASSLFRDTQYF. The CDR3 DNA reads TGTGCCAGCAGCTTATTCCGAGATACGCAGTATTTT. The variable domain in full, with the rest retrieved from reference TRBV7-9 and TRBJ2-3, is DTGVSQNPRHKITKRGQNVTFRCDPISEHNRLYWYRQTLGQGPEFLTYFQNEAQLEKSRLLSDRFSAERPKGSFSTLEIQRTEQGDSAMYLCASSLFRDTQYFGPGTRLTVL.

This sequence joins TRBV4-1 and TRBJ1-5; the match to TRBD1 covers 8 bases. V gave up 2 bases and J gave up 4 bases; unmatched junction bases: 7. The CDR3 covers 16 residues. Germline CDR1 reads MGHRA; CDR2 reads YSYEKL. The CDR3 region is CASSQYSGQGNQPQHF. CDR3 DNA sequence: TGCGCCAGCAGCCAATACTCCGGACAGGGTAATCAGCCCCAGCATTTT.